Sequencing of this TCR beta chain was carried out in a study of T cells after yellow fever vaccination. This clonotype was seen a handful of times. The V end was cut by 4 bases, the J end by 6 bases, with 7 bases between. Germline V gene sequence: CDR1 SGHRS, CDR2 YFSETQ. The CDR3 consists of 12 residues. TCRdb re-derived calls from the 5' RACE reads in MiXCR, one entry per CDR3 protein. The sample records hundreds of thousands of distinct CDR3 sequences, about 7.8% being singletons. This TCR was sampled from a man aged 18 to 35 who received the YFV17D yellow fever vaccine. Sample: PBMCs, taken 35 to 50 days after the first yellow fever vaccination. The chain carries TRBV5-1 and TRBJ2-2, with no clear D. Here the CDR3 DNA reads TGCGCCAGCAGCAGACCACCCGGGGAGCTGTTTTTT. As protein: CASSRPPGELFF.